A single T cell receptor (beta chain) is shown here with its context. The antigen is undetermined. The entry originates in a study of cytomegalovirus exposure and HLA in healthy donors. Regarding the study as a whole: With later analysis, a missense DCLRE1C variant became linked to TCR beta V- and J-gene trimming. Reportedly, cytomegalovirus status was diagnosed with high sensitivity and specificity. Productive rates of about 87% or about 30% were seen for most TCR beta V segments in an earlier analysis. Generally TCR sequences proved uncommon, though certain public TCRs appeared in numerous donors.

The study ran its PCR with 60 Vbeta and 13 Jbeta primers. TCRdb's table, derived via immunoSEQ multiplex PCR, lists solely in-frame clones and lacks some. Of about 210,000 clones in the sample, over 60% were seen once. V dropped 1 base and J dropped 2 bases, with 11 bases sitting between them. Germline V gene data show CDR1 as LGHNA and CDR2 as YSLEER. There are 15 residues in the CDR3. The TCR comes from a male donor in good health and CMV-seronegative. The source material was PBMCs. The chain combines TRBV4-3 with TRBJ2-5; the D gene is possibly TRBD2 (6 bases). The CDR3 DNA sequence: TGCGCCAGCAGCCAAGTCGCGGGAAGACAAGAGACCCAGTACTTC. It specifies CASSQVAGRQETQYF.